This T cell receptor beta chain appears in the sequencing data of a study of Graves' ophthalmopathy and Graves' hyperthyroidism. The authors amplified TCR beta CDR3 regions from RNA transcripts. An initial RT-PCR round employing HTBI primers preceded a second-round multiplex PCR. TCRdb used MiXCR to reprocess the multiplex PCR reads, holding one entry per CDR3 protein. The sample consists of hundreds of thousands of distinct CDR3 sequences, 15% of them appearing once. Looked up from germline, CDR1 is KGHDR and CDR2 is SFDVKD. After removal of 5 bases from V and 4 bases from J, the junction contained 7 bases not matched to a gene. The CDR3 is 15 residues long. Ten or more counts support this clonotype.

The specimen was peripheral blood. The chain has TRBV24-1 and TRBJ1-2; TRBD1 agrees at 9 bases. This receptor was obtained from a woman between 18 and 29 years old with stable Graves' hyperthyroidism. DNA of the CDR3: TGTGCCACCAGTGTGGGGACAGGGACCTTCTATGGCTACACCTTC. This translates into CATSVGTGTFYGYTF.